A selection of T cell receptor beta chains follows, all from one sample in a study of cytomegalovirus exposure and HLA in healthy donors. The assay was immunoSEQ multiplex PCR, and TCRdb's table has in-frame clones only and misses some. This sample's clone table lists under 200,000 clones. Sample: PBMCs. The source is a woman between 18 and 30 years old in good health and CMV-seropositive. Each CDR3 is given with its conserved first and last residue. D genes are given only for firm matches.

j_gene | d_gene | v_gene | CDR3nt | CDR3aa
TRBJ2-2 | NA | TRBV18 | TGTGCCAGCTCACTAGACTACAACACCGGGGAGCTGTTTTTT | CASSLDYNTGELFF
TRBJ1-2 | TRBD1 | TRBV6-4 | TGTGCCAGCAGTGACTCGGGACAGGGGAGCTATGGCTACACCTTC | CASSDSGQGSYGYTF
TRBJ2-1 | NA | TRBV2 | TGTGCCAGCAGTGGGACGAGGGTTTCCTACAATGAGCAGTTCTTC | CASSGTRVSYNEQFF
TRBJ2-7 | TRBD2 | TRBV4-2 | TGTGCCAGCAGCCAAGATAAGCGGGGGGGCTACGAGCAGTACTTC | CASSQDKRGGYEQYF
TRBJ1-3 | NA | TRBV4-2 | TGTGCCAGCAGCCAAGAACAGGGCATCTCTGGAAACACCATATATTTT | CASSQEQGISGNTIYF
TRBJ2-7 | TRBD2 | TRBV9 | TGTGCCAGCAGCTCCGGGACAAGCGGGGGCGAGCAGTACTTC | CASSSGTSGGEQYF
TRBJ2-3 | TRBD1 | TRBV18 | TGTGCCAGCTCACAGTCCACTGAGACAGGGATTAGCACAGATACGCAGTATTTT | CASSQSTETGISTDTQYF
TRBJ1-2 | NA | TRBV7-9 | TGTGCCAGCAGCTTAACTGGTTCTTATGGCTACACCTTC | CASSLTGSYGYTF
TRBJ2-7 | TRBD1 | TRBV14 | TGTGCCAGCAGCCAAGATAGGGACAGCTTCTACGAGCAGTACTTC | CASSQDRDSFYEQYF
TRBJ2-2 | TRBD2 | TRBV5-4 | TGTGCCAGCAGCTTGGTTCGGGGGGCGAACACCGGGGAGCTGTTTTTT | CASSLVRGANTGELFF
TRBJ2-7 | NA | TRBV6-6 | TGTGCCAGCAGTTATTTTCAGGGTTCCTACGAGCAGTACTTC | CASSYFQGSYEQYF
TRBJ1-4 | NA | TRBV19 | TGTGCCAGTAGTATCCCAGTACCAACTAATGAAAAACTGTTTTTT | CASSIPVPTNEKLFF
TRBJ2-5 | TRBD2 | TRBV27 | TGTGCCTCCCGAGCCGGACTAGCGGGTTCCGGGGAGACCCAGTACTTC | CASRAGLAGSGETQYF
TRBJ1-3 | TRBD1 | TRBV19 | TGTGCCAGTAGTTGGGCAGGACAGGGTACCGACACCATATATTTT | CASSWAGQGTDTIYF
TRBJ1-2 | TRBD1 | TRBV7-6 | TGTGCCAGCAGCCGAAACCGGGACAGGGACCCTTATGGCTACACCTTC | CASSRNRDRDPYGYTF
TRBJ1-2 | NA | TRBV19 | TGTGCCAGTAGTATGACTACGATGGATGGCTACACCTTC | CASSMTTMDGYTF
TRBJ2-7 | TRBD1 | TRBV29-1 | TGCAGCGTTACAGGGACAGGGTTCGAGCAGTACTTC | CSVTGTGFEQYF